The next 8 T cell receptor beta chains were all read from a single sample in a study of early T cells in non-severe SARS-CoV-2 infection. TCRdb re-called the 5' RACE reads with MiXCR, one entry per CDR3 protein. The repertoire holds around 53,000 distinct CDR3 sequences, with approximately 12% as singletons. The sequencing sample was made of whole blood. All receptors derive from an adult who was a healthcare worker with PCR-confirmed SARS-CoV-2 infection or an uninfected control (not recorded which).

This chain joins TRBV20-1 and TRBJ2-7; D is perhaps TRBD2 (6 bases). The CDR3 runs 14 residues. The germline V gene encodes CDR1 DFQATT and CDR2 SNEGSKA (reference sequence). V was shortened by 0 bases and J by 4 bases, with 13 bases between the two germline ends. CDR3 in amino acids: CSARDTGRRYEQYF. The CDR3 nucleotides are TGCAGTGCTAGAGATACCGGGAGAAGGTACGAGCAGTACTTC.

The rearrangement joins TRBV29-1 to TRBJ2-1; 11 bases agree with TRBD1. The CDR3 spans 14 residues. Germline V gene data show CDR1 as SQVTM and CDR2 as ANQGSEA. Losses at the gene ends were 2 bases for V and 8 bases for J; bases not matched to a gene: 5. The DNA for the CDR3 is TGCAGCGTTGAAACCGGGACAGGGGGACATGAGCAGTTCTTC. Translation gives CSVETGTGGHEQFF.

The rearrangement joins TRBV12-3 or TRBV12-4 to TRBJ1-6; 7 bases agree with TRBD1. Trimming took 1 base from V and 3 from J; bases not matched to a gene: 6. CDR3 length: 17 amino acids. The CDR3 here is CASSLERQGGYNSPLHF. CDR3 in DNA: TGTGCCAGCAGTTTAGAACGGCAGGGGGGCTATAATTCACCCCTCCACTTT.

This clonotype turned up a few times. V and J are TRBV29-1 and TRBJ2-6; possibly TRBD1 for D (5 bases). With 6 bases removed from V and 0 bases from J, the gap between germline ends came to 15 bases. This CDR3 comprises 16 residues. From germline, CDR1 is SQVTM and CDR2 ANQGSEA. Written as DNA, the CDR3 is TGCAGCGTCGTTCAGGGAACCGGCTCTGGGGCCAACGTCCTGACTTTC. It codes for CSVVQGTGSGANVLTF.

This clonotype was counted at least ten times. The rearrangement uses TRBV28 and TRBJ1-4; possible D gene TRBD1, 5 bases. The CDR3 contains 17 residues. V shed 2 bases and J shed 0 bases, with 13 bases lying between them. Per germline, CDR1 MDHEN and CDR2 SYDVKM. CDR3 nucleotide sequence: TGTGCCAGCAGTTTAGGGGCGGGGTCCCCAACTAATGAAAAACTGTTTTTT. Residues: CASSLGAGSPTNEKLFF. The whole variable domain, filled in from reference TRBV28 and TRBJ1-4, reads DVKVTQSSRYLVKRTGEKVFLECVQDMDHENMFWYRQDPGLGLRLIYFSYDVKMKEKGDIPEGYSVSREKKERFSLILESASTNQTSMYLCASSLGAGSPTNEKLFFGSGTQLSVL.

In this sample, this clonotype turned up many times. DNA for the CDR3: TGCAGTGCCGCCCCGGGACTAGGCTACAATGAGCAGTTCTTC. It specifies CSAAPGLGYNEQFF. The chain has TRBV20-1 and TRBJ2-1; 8 nucleotides align to TRBD2. The CDR3 extends over 14 amino acids. V trimming: 6 bases; J trimming: 3 bases; junction bases outside the gene matches: 7. Germline CDR1 and CDR2: DFQATT and SNEGSKA (reference sequence).

This clonotype was observed a handful of times. This chain connects TRBV7-3 to TRBJ2-5; TRBD2 matches at 9 bases. V lost 6 bases, J lost 1 base, and 9 bases stayed unmatched. Germline CDR1 and CDR2: SGHTA and FQGTGA. This CDR3 contains 16 residues. This CDR3 reads CASSIGTSPFQETQYF. As DNA, the CDR3 is TGTGCCAGCAGTATCGGGACTAGCCCTTTCCAAGAGACCCAGTACTTC.

This chain connects TRBV18 to TRBJ2-2; unclear D gene. This CDR3 has 14 amino acids. Germline CDR1 KGHSH, CDR2 LQKENI. V lost 2 bases and J 1 base, leaving 5 bases between the germline ends. The CDR3 coding sequence is TGTGCCAGCTCACCAAGGCAGAACACCGGGGAGCTGTTTTTT. This gives the protein CASSPRQNTGELFF.